This entry features one T cell receptor beta chain sequence. These data originate in a study of technical replicates of blood from a few donors. TCRdb keeps only in-frame clones here, not all; method: immunoSEQ multiplex PCR. Of about 97,000 clones in the sample, about 95% were seen once. The origin of this receptor is a human donor in good health. The sequenced sample was T cells isolated from PBMCs.

The CDR3 loop reads CSVDGQGNYGYTF. The DNA for the CDR3 is TGCAGCGTTGACGGACAGGGGAACTATGGCTACACCTTC. This sequence joins TRBV29-1 and TRBJ1-2; TRBD1 agrees at 9 bases. CDR3 length equals 13 residues. The V gene end was trimmed by 3 bases and the J gene end by 2 bases; junction bases not matched to a gene: 1. The V gene's germline CDR1 is SQVTM and CDR2 ANQGSEA.